The 24 T cell receptor beta chains reported below all come from one sample, sequenced in a study of T-cell memory formation after mild COVID-19 (dated by TCRdb to the early 2020s). Library construction relied on 5' RACE. The sequencing machine was an Illumina NovaSeq 6000. TCRdb reprocessing: public reads trimmed at Q25 with fastp, clones called with MiXCR, in-frame beta chains kept. Identical CDR3 proteins give one entry, which carries the most common genes and DNA. For this sample the table gives around 440,000 distinct CDR3 sequences, of which roughly 18% were detected only once. Roughly an eighth of the sample comes from the top ten. The source material was PBMCs or a T cell subset sorted from them (not recorded which). These TCRs come from an adult woman who had mild COVID-19 (a few samples of this study predate the infection). The sample titles of this study are shuffled in the database, so cell type and time point are left out; the donor was told from shared clones.

The chain uses TRBV6-5 and TRBJ2-7; a possible D gene is TRBD2 (5 bases). Germline V gives CDR1 MNHEY, CDR2 SVGAGI. This CDR3 region has 13 residues. The V and J ends lost 6 bases and 2 bases respectively, with 11 bases between them. The CDR3 here is CASREDGTYEQYF. The CDR3 nucleotides are TGTGCCAGCAGAGAGGACGGGACCTACGAGCAGTACTTC.

The V and J genes are TRBV19 and TRBJ2-5, with 9 positions matching TRBD2. The CDR3 sequence is 12 residues long. Germline V lookup: CDR1 LNHDA, CDR2 SQIVND (reference sequence). As DNA, the CDR3 is TGTGCTTTTAGCGGGGGAGGGGAGACCCAGTACTTC. It translates to CAFSGGGETQYF.

This clonotype was counted between two and nine times. The rearrangement uses TRBV7-3 and TRBJ2-6; D remains ambiguous. The V end was cut by 2 bases, the J end by 0 bases, with 5 bases between. This CDR3 spans 15 amino acids. Germline lookup yields CDR1 SGHTA and CDR2 FQGTGA. Here the CDR3 reads CASSLGPSGANVLTF. DNA of the CDR3: TGTGCCAGCAGCTTAGGGCCCTCTGGGGCCAACGTCCTGACTTTC.

This clonotype appeared a single time. V is TRBV29-1 and J is TRBJ2-3, with 13 bases identical to TRBD2. Germline CDR1 is SQVTM and CDR2 is ANQGSEA. There are 14 residues in the CDR3. V lost 8 bases and J lost 6; bases outside the gene matches: 8. This chain's CDR3 is CSPSTSGGPDTQYF. CDR3 DNA sequence: TGCAGCCCCTCGACTAGCGGGGGGCCGGATACGCAGTATTTT.

The rearrangement uses TRBV19 and TRBJ2-7; D is undetermined. This CDR3 has 15 amino acids. Germline V gives CDR1 LNHDA, CDR2 SQIVND (reference sequence). V was cut by 3 bases and J by 2 bases, with 14 bases left in between. CDR3 amino acids: CASSIRAGLTYEQYF. CDR3 in DNA: TGTGCCAGTAGTATCCGGGCAGGATTAACCTACGAGCAGTACTTC. Using reference TRBV19 and TRBJ2-7 for the parts outside the CDR3, the full variable domain is DGGITQSPKYLFRKEGQNVTLSCEQNLNHDAMYWYRQDPGQGLRLIYYSQIVNDFQKGDIAEGYSVSREKKESFPLTVTSAQKNPTAFYLCASSIRAGLTYEQYFGPGTRLTVT.

This clonotype was seen more than once but under ten times. The chain employs TRBV5-1 and TRBJ2-2; D is perhaps TRBD1 (6 bases). CDR3 length equals 16 residues. The V gene's germline CDR1 is SGHRS and CDR2 YFSETQ. Trimming took off 4 bases at V and 5 bases at J, with 18 bases between the two ends. The DNA of the CDR3 is TGCGCCAGCAGCCCACTCGGACAGCGAACTACCGGGGAGCTGTTTTTT. It yields the protein CASSPLGQRTTGELFF.

This clonotype has just a few counts. The rearrangement uses TRBV29-1 and TRBJ2-7, with D possibly called TRBD1 or TRBD2 (6 bases each). Trimming removed 7 bases from V and 3 bases from J, with 16 bases in between. Germline CDR1 and CDR2: SQVTM and ANQGSEA. The CDR3 runs 13 residues. CDR3 amino acids: CSAGGGGNYEQYF. In DNA form, the CDR3 reads TGCAGCGCCGGTGGAGGGGGGAACTACGAGCAGTACTTC.

The rearrangement links TRBV20-1 to TRBJ2-1; the match to TRBD2 covers 11 bases. Germline V gene lookup returns CDR1 DFQATT and CDR2 SNEGSKA (reference sequence). Germline trimming cut 2 bases from V and 2 bases from J; bases unmatched to any gene: 8. The CDR3 runs 17 residues. The CDR3 DNA reads as TGCAGTGCTAGACCCACCCAACTAGCGGGAGCCTACAATGAGCAGTTCTTC. It is translated as CSARPTQLAGAYNEQFF.

The chain recombines TRBV29-1 with TRBJ2-3; TRBD1 aligns across 9 bases. Looked up from germline, CDR1 is SQVTM and CDR2 is ANQGSEA. The V gene end was trimmed by 1 base and the J gene end by 4 bases; junction bases not matched to a gene: 6. The CDR3 has 15 residues. CDR3 coding DNA: TGCAGCGTTGAAGGGTGGACAGGGGCGGCAGATACGCAGTATTTT. It specifies CSVEGWTGAADTQYF.

The chain has TRBV4-1 and TRBJ2-1; 7 nucleotides align to TRBD2. The CDR3 covers 16 residues. V dropped 0 bases and J dropped 2; count of bases not matched to a gene: 4. Germline-derived CDR1 and CDR2 are MGHRA and YSYEKL. CDR3 loop: CASSQDPSGTYNEQFF. The CDR3 bases are TGCGCCAGCAGCCAAGACCCTAGCGGAACCTACAATGAGCAGTTCTTC.

This clonotype was counted a few times. The CDR3 bases are TGTGCCAGCAGTTTAAGCTCTAGCGGGAGGCCCAATGAGCAGTTCTTC. It yields the protein CASSLSSSGRPNEQFF. The V call is TRBV12-3 or TRBV12-4, the J call TRBJ2-1; 11 positions match TRBD2. With 2 bases clipped from V and 6 bases from J, the junction kept 6 bases outside the gene matches. There are 16 residues in the CDR3.

This clonotype occurred a few times. The rearrangement links TRBV7-2 to TRBJ2-7; 8 bases match TRBD2. Germline V gene sequence: CDR1 SGHTA, CDR2 FQGNSA. The ends lost 6 bases at V and 0 bases at J; junction bases unmatched: 7. This CDR3 is 15 amino acids long. This CDR3 reads CASRHSGKSSYEQYF. CDR3 coding DNA: TGTGCCAGCAGACATAGCGGGAAGAGCTCCTACGAGCAGTACTTC. Full variable domain (outside the CDR3, taken from reference TRBV7-2 and TRBJ2-7): GAGVSQSPSNKVTEKGKDVELRCDPISGHTALYWYRQSLGQGLEFLIYFQGNSAPDKSGLPSDRFSAERTGGSVSTLTIQRTQQEDSAVYLCASRHSGKSSYEQYFGPGTRLTVT.

The chain employs TRBV5-5 and TRBJ1-1; maybe TRBD1 (5 bases). The CDR3 consists of 14 residues. The germline V and J ends were trimmed by 3 bases and 10 bases, with 19 bases remaining between them. Germline V gene lookup returns CDR1 SGHKS and CDR2 YYEKEE (reference sequence). In DNA form, the CDR3 reads TGTGCCAGCAGCTCCCACGGGGGGGTGCGTGGAGCTTTCTTT. The encoded protein is CASSSHGGVRGAFF.

The rearrangement uses TRBV5-1 and TRBJ1-1, with 9 nucleotides matching TRBD1. Germline V gene lookup returns CDR1 SGHRS and CDR2 YFSETQ. Trimming took 3 bases from V and 4 from J; bases not matched to a gene: 7. This CDR3 has 15 amino acids. The CDR3 region is CASSSDRGVATEAFF. CDR3 in DNA: TGCGCCAGCAGCTCGGACAGGGGTGTCGCCACTGAAGCTTTCTTT. The full variable domain, completed using reference TRBV5-1 and TRBJ1-1, is KAGVTQTPRYLIKTRGQQVTLSCSPISGHRSVSWYQQTPGQGLQFLFEYFSETQRNKGNFPGRFSGRQFSNSRSEMNVSTLELGDSALYLCASSSDRGVATEAFFGQGTRLTVV.

This clonotype has just a few counts. V is TRBV20-1 and J is TRBJ2-5; D not certain. With 6 bases removed from V and 5 bases from J, the gap between germline ends came to 19 bases. Germline CDR1 is DFQATT and CDR2 is SNEGSKA (reference sequence). CDR3 length equals 14 residues. The CDR3 DNA follows: TGCAGTGCCCCCAAAGTGGGAATGATGGAGACCCAGTACTTC. Encoded protein: CSAPKVGMMETQYF.

This clonotype was picked up a small number of times. V usage is TRBV2 and J usage is TRBJ2-3, with a weak D call TRBD1 (7 bases). The germline CDR1 and CDR2 sequences are SNHLY and FYNNEI. The CDR3 sequence is 14 residues long. The V end was cut by 8 bases, the J end by 0 bases, with 12 bases between. The CDR3 region is CASGGGLSTDTQYF. CDR3 coding DNA: TGTGCCAGCGGAGGGGGCCTTAGCACAGATACGCAGTATTTT.

This rearrangement joins TRBV18 to TRBJ2-1; 7 bases match TRBD1. The CDR3 has 13 residues. Unmatched junction bases numbered 7, after V lost 11 bases and J lost 3 bases. CDR1 and CDR2 from the germline V gene are KGHSH and LQKENI. This CDR3 is CALDREGYNEQFF. The DNA of the CDR3 is TGTGCCCTCGACAGGGAAGGCTACAATGAGCAGTTCTTC. Using reference TRBV18 and TRBJ2-1 for the parts outside the CDR3, the full variable domain is NAGVMQNPRHLVRRRGQEARLRCSPMKGHSHVYWYRQLPEEGLKFMVYLQKENIIDESGMPKERFSAEFPKEGPSILRIQQVVRGDSAAYFCALDREGYNEQFFGPGTRLTVL.

This clonotype was counted between two and nine times. The V gene is TRBV6-5, the J gene TRBJ1-3, with D maybe TRBD1 (6 bases). Germline CDR1 is MNHEY and CDR2 is SVGAGI. Trimming shortened V by 2 bases and J by 4 bases, and 15 bases separated the two germline ends. There are 16 residues in the CDR3. CDR3 sequence: CASSYVGGLAGNTIYF. DNA for the CDR3: TGTGCCAGCAGTTACGTAGGGGGGCTGGCGGGAAACACCATATATTTT.

This clonotype came up many times. In DNA form, the CDR3 reads TGCAGTGCTAGAGATCCCGGGACAGGGGACGCAGAGACCCAGTACTTC. This codes for CSARDPGTGDAETQYF. This chain connects TRBV20-1 to TRBJ2-5, with 10 bases fitting TRBD1. V shed 0 bases and J 4 bases; nucleotides not matched to a gene: 8. This CDR3 region has 16 residues. CDR1 and CDR2 from the germline V gene are DFQATT and SNEGSKA (reference sequence).

This clonotype appeared a few times. The rearrangement links TRBV4-1 to TRBJ2-1; 9 nucleotides match TRBD1. The CDR3 contains 15 residues. CDR1 and CDR2 from the germline V gene are MGHRA and YSYEKL. V lost 1 base, J lost 5 bases, and 3 bases stayed unmatched. The CDR3 here is CASSQVGTGHNEQFF. The CDR3 coding sequence is TGCGCCAGCAGCCAAGTAGGGACAGGGCACAATGAGCAGTTCTTC.

The rearrangement links TRBV6-4 to TRBJ2-5, with D perhaps TRBD1 (5 bases). This CDR3 is built from 16 residues. The germline gives CDR1 MRHNA, CDR2 SNTAGT. V dropped 2 bases and J dropped 0 bases, with 13 bases sitting between them. The chain's CDR3 is CASSDNPGCYQETQYF. Written as DNA, the CDR3 is TGTGCCAGCAGTGACAACCCAGGGTGTTACCAAGAGACCCAGTACTTC.

This clonotype was picked up a small number of times. Compared with germline, one end of the junction differs, possibly owing to a read error. The rearrangement uses TRBV24-1 and TRBJ2-1; tentative D call: TRBD2 (6 bases). Germline-derived CDR1 and CDR2 are KGHDR and SFDVKD. The CDR3 consists of 14 residues. The CDR3 coding sequence is TGTGCCACCAGTGATCCCGGGGGAGGCAATGAGAAGTTCTTC. Translated, it gives CATSDPGGGNEKFF.

J is TRBJ2-2 and V is TRBV7-9; D is perhaps TRBD1 or TRBD2 (5 bases each). The germline V and J ends were trimmed by 7 bases and 5 bases, with 14 bases remaining between them. The CDR3 has 14 residues. The V gene's germline CDR1 is SEHNR and CDR2 FQNEAQ (reference sequence). The CDR3 nucleotides are TGTGCCAGCAACATCCTGGGGGTGACCGGGGAGCTGTTTTTT. Encoded protein: CASNILGVTGELFF.

V and J are TRBV5-6 and TRBJ1-1; D gene unclear. The V and J ends lost 2 bases and 5 bases respectively, with 13 bases between them. This CDR3 comprises 14 residues. Per the germline V gene, CDR1 is SGHDT and CDR2 is YYEEEE. CDR3 residues: CASSFFAGKTEAFF. Here the CDR3 DNA reads TGTGCCAGCAGCTTCTTCGCGGGGAAAACTGAAGCTTTCTTT.